This TCR beta chain was observed in a study of blood T cell repertoires in COVID-19. The Seattle patients joined while their infection was active and were tracked longitudinally afterward. The germline CDR1 and CDR2 sequences are SEHNR and FQNEAQ (reference sequence). Trimming left V 6 bases short and J 5 bases short, with 13 bases between. The CDR3 has 13 residues. The assay was immunoSEQ multiplex PCR, and TCRdb's table has in-frame clones only and misses some. The sample yields just over 300,000 clones, around nine tenths seen once. The chain uses TRBV7-9 and TRBJ1-2, with D unclear. Sequenced material: peripheral blood. The TCR comes from a woman aged 25 to 45 with COVID-19, enrolled during active disease. Written as DNA, the CDR3 is TGTGCCAGCAGGGCTGCTCCGAGGTATGGCTACACCTTC. This translates into CASRAAPRYGYTF.